This entry is about one T cell receptor beta chain. The CDR3 consists of 17 residues. Germline V gives CDR1 SGHTA, CDR2 FQGNSA. V trimming: 3 bases; J trimming: 7 bases; junction bases outside the gene matches: 9. Generated by immunoSEQ multiplex PCR, the TCRdb table keeps only in-frame clones and is missing some. Of about 170,000 clones listed, roughly nine tenths are singletons. The sample comes from a study of T cell responses to AZD1222 COVID-19 vaccine. This receptor was taken from an adult in good health. V usage is TRBV7-2 and J usage is TRBJ1-4; 12 nucleotides match TRBD1. The sample consisted of peripheral blood, taken on day 0 of AZD1222 vaccination. The chain's CDR3 is CASSFGTGGAGSEKLFF. CDR3 sequence (DNA): TGTGCCAGCAGCTTCGGGACAGGGGGCGCGGGTAGTGAAAAACTGTTTTTT.